These 30 T cell receptor beta chains share one sample of origin, sequenced in a study of T cell changes during pregnancy in multiple sclerosis. Produced via immunoSEQ multiplex PCR; TCRdb's table is partial and in-frame only. The sample includes about 38,000 clones, 90% of them seen just once. This sample comprised CD4+ T cells from peripheral blood mononuclear cells, obtained in the second trimester of pregnancy. These receptors came from a female donor with multiple sclerosis, enrolled in a pregnancy study.

The DNA of the CDR3 is TGCGCCAGCAGCCAAGTTAAGTCTAGTTTCAATGAGCAGTTCTTC. Its protein product is CASSQVKSSFNEQFF. The chain links TRBV4-3 to TRBJ2-1; D unresolved. From germline, CDR1 is LGHNA and CDR2 YSLEER. This CDR3 spans 15 amino acids. Deletions cut 1 base from V and 6 bases from J, with 13 bases between.

The V gene is TRBV19, the J gene TRBJ2-7, with TRBD2 as a possible D gene (5 bases). The CDR3 is 14 amino acids. V lost 5 bases and J lost 2, with 13 bases in between. The germline V gene has CDR1 LNHDA and CDR2 SQIVND (reference sequence). CDR3 sequence reads: CASSHPETTYEQYF. CDR3 coding DNA: TGTGCCAGTAGTCACCCGGAGACTACCTACGAGCAGTACTTC.

V is TRBV28 and J is TRBJ1-2; D is unresolved. CDR1 is MDHEN and CDR2 is SYDVKM in the germline V gene. V was clipped by 3 bases and J by 4 bases, with 12 bases between them. The CDR3 is made up of 14 amino acids. The chain's CDR3 is CASSLRFTTYGYTF. Here the CDR3 DNA reads TGTGCCAGCAGTTTGCGGTTCACCACCTATGGCTACACCTTC.

The chain joins TRBV19 to TRBJ2-6; perhaps TRBD1 as D (6 bases). The germline CDR1 and CDR2 sequences are LNHDA and SQIVND (reference sequence). This CDR3 contains 15 residues. V dropped 2 bases and J dropped 2 bases, with 7 bases sitting between them. The CDR3 spells CASSITGTGANVLTF. The CDR3 region has the DNA TGTGCCAGTAGTATAACAGGGACTGGGGCCAACGTCCTGACTTTC.

The chain couples TRBV7-2 to TRBJ2-3, with D unclear. This CDR3 spans 11 amino acids. Trimming took 4 bases from V and 11 from J, leaving 10 bases between them. CDR1 and CDR2 from the germline V gene are SGHTA and FQGNSA. The CDR3 DNA reads TGTGCCAGCAGCTCCGGAGTGGAGCAGTATTTT. Residues: CASSSGVEQYF.

The chain employs TRBV6-5 and TRBJ2-7; 7 bases line up with TRBD1. Trimming took 6 bases from V and 0 from J; bases not matched to a gene: 2. The germline V gene encodes CDR1 MNHEY and CDR2 SVGAGI. The CDR3 spans 13 residues. The CDR3 nucleotides read TGTGCCAGCAGAAGGGGGCTCTCCTACGAGCAGTACTTC. Translation gives CASRRGLSYEQYF.

The chain has TRBV7-6 and TRBJ2-7, with 13 bases matching TRBD2. Germline trimming cut 1 base from V and 4 bases from J; bases unmatched to any gene: 7. This CDR3 comprises 17 residues. CDR1 and CDR2 (germline): SGHVS, FNYEAQ. The chain's CDR3 is CASSLVGGTSGTYEQYF. The CDR3 region has the DNA TGTGCCAGCAGCTTAGTGGGCGGGACTAGCGGGACTTACGAGCAGTACTTC.

This clone came up once. The V call is TRBV27, the J call TRBJ1-3; D uncertain. With 4 bases removed from V and 1 base from J, the gap between germline ends came to 8 bases. The germline CDR1 and CDR2 sequences are MNHEY and SMNVEV (reference sequence). The CDR3 runs 14 residues. The CDR3 is CASSSLGSGNTIYF. The CDR3 region has the DNA TGTGCCAGCAGTTCACTCGGTTCTGGAAACACCATATATTTT.

The chain has TRBV27 and TRBJ1-5; D might be TRBD1 (6 bases). Germline V gene lookup returns CDR1 MNHEY and CDR2 SMNVEV (reference sequence). The CDR3 is 15 residues long. Trimming shortened V by 4 bases and J by 5 bases, and 15 bases separated the two germline ends. The CDR3 nucleotides are TGTGCCAGCAGTTCTACGGGGGGGCGTTATCAGCCCCAGCATTTT. Encoded protein: CASSSTGGRYQPQHF.

The V and J genes are TRBV27 and TRBJ1-2, with TRBD1 identical over 7 bases. Germline assignment: CDR1 MNHEY and CDR2 SMNVEV (reference sequence). The CDR3 length is 13 residues. V gave up 5 bases and J gave up 4 bases; unmatched junction bases: 4. The CDR3 sequence is CASSPDRAYGYTF. The CDR3 nucleotides read TGTGCCAGCAGTCCCGACAGGGCCTATGGCTACACCTTC.

The CDR3 DNA reads as TGCGCCAGCAGCCAAGATACCCTAGCCGCCTATGGCTACACCTTC. Its translation: CASSQDTLAAYGYTF. The rearrangement joins TRBV4-1 to TRBJ1-2; no reliable D call. Trimming pared 0 bases from V and 4 bases from J, leaving 12 bases between. The V gene's germline CDR1 is MGHRA and CDR2 YSYEKL. The CDR3 consists of 15 residues.

The chain is built from TRBV2 and TRBJ2-1, with 10 nucleotides matching TRBD2. V dropped 5 bases and J dropped 3; count of bases not matched to a gene: 1. This CDR3 region has 14 residues. Germline-derived CDR1 and CDR2 are SNHLY and FYNNEI. This CDR3 is CASSWTSGYNEQFF. The CDR3 nucleotides read TGTGCCAGCAGTTGGACTAGCGGCTACAATGAGCAGTTCTTC. The full variable domain, with the rest looked up from reference TRBV2 and TRBJ2-1, is EPEVTQTPSHQVTQMGQEVILRCVPISNHLYFYWYRQILGQKVEFLVSFYNNEISEKSEIFDDQFSVERPDGSNFTLKIRSTKLEDSAMYFCASSWTSGYNEQFFGPGTRLTVL.

The V call is TRBV27, the J call TRBJ2-1, with 8 nucleotides matching TRBD2. The germline V gene has CDR1 MNHEY and CDR2 SMNVEV (reference sequence). The CDR3 has 16 residues. Trimming removed 8 bases from V and 0 bases from J; junction bases left unmatched: 9. Here the CDR3 DNA reads TGTGCCAGCCACTCCCCCGGGACTAGCTCCTACAATGAGCAGTTCTTC. Translation: CASHSPGTSSYNEQFF.

The count of this clone is one. The V gene is TRBV7-3, the J gene TRBJ2-1; 14 nucleotides match TRBD2. The V and J ends lost 5 bases and 11 bases, in that order; junction bases with no gene match: 8. This CDR3 has 15 residues. Looked up from germline, CDR1 is SGHTA and CDR2 is FQGTGA. The CDR3 DNA reads TGTGCCAGCAGCCCAGGACTAGCGGGAGGAGTTAAGCAGTTCTTC. Translated: CASSPGLAGGVKQFF.

This rearrangement joins TRBV2 to TRBJ2-1, with 14 bases fitting TRBD2. Germline assignment: CDR1 SNHLY and CDR2 FYNNEI. V shed 4 bases and J 8 bases; nucleotides not matched to a gene: 7. The CDR3 is made up of 16 amino acids. CDR3 DNA sequence: TGTGCCAGCAGTGTCGGACTAGCGGGAGGACGACATGAGCAGTTCTTC. This codes for CASSVGLAGGRHEQFF.

The rearrangement links TRBV18 to TRBJ1-3, with D unresolved. Trimming removed 2 bases at V and 0 bases at J, with 11 bases between. This CDR3 region has 16 residues. CDR1 is KGHSH, CDR2 LQKENI, per germline. CDR3 sequence: CASSPKGGGSGNTIYF. DNA for the CDR3: TGTGCCAGCTCACCAAAGGGAGGTGGCTCTGGAAACACCATATATTTT.

The chain links TRBV5-4 to TRBJ1-4, with a weak D call TRBD1 (5 bases). The ends were cut back, 4 bases at V and 1 base at J, with 8 bases in the middle. This CDR3 comprises 14 residues. The germline V gene has CDR1 SGHNT and CDR2 YYREEE (reference sequence). This CDR3 is CASSVQGTNEKLFF. CDR3 DNA sequence: TGTGCCAGCAGCGTCCAGGGAACTAATGAAAAACTGTTTTTT.

This sequence joins TRBV9 and TRBJ2-5, with TRBD1 identical over 10 bases. The CDR3 is 16 amino acids. The V gene's germline CDR1 is SGDLS and CDR2 YYNGEE. V was pared by 0 bases and J by 3 bases, with 5 bases of the junction left unmatched. CDR3 loop: CASSVGPGTGEETQYF. The CDR3 nucleotides read TGTGCCAGCAGCGTAGGACCCGGGACAGGGGAAGAGACCCAGTACTTC.

As concerns this clone: At one end, the junction sequence differs from germline, possibly due to a read error. The rearrangement uses TRBV10-3 and TRBJ2-1, with 11 bases fitting TRBD1. This CDR3 is built from 15 residues. Germline CDR1 and CDR2: ENHRY and SYGVKD. In nucleotides, the CDR3 is TGTGCCGTCAGGGAGCCCGGGACAGGGGGCAATGAGCAGTTCTTC. Its protein is CAVREPGTGGNEQFF.

This chain uses TRBV15 with TRBJ2-7; tentative D call: TRBD2 (6 bases). Deletions cut 3 bases from V and 0 bases from J, with 15 bases between. Germline V lookup: CDR1 LNHNV, CDR2 YYDKDF (reference sequence). The CDR3 is 16 residues long. The CDR3 loop is CATSSDKSGPSYEQYF. The CDR3 DNA reads as TGTGCCACCAGCAGCGACAAGAGCGGGCCCTCCTACGAGCAGTACTTC. Full variable domain (rest looked up from reference TRBV15 and TRBJ2-7): DAMVIQNPRYQVTQFGKPVTLSCSQTLNHNVMYWYQQKSSQAPKLLFHYYDKDFNNEADTPDNFQSRRPNTSFCFLDIRSPGLGDTAMYLCATSSDKSGPSYEQYFGPGTRLTVT.

The chain couples TRBV19 to TRBJ1-1; a weak D match, TRBD1 (6 bases). This CDR3 comprises 16 residues. Trimming pared 8 bases from V and 2 bases from J, leaving 21 bases between. In germline, CDR1 is LNHDA, CDR2 SQIVND (reference sequence). The CDR3 DNA reads TGTGCCAGTTCCGCCCAGTCGACAGGAGCTAACACTGAAGCTTTCTTT. Protein: CASSAQSTGANTEAFF. The complete variable domain, with remaining parts taken from reference TRBV19 and TRBJ1-1, reads DGGITQSPKYLFRKEGQNVTLSCEQNLNHDAMYWYRQDPGQGLRLIYYSQIVNDFQKGDIAEGYSVSREKKESFPLTVTSAQKNPTAFYLCASSAQSTGANTEAFFGQGTRLTVV.

J is TRBJ1-4 and V is TRBV5-6; maybe TRBD1 (5 bases). The V gene's germline CDR1 is SGHDT and CDR2 YYEEEE. The V and J ends lost 1 base and 1 base respectively, with 17 bases between them. The CDR3 runs to 18 residues. CDR3 in amino acids: CASSLLGGKEITNEKLFF. CDR3 bases: TGTGCCAGCAGCTTGTTGGGGGGGAAGGAGATAACTAATGAAAAACTGTTTTTT.

The gene calls are TRBV6-5 and TRBJ1-2; 9 nucleotides align to TRBD1. CDR3 size: 14 residues. CDR1 is MNHEY, CDR2 SVGAGI, per germline. The V segment lost 5 bases and the J segment 8 bases; nucleotides outside the gene matches: 9. CDR3 sequence: CASSGTGRGGGYTF. The CDR3 DNA is TGTGCCAGCAGTGGGACAGGGAGAGGAGGGGGCTACACCTTC.

In nucleotides, the CDR3 is TGTGCCAGCAGCTTCCGACAGGGGGGAGCTTTCTTT. Translated: CASSFRQGGAFF. This chain uses TRBV7-2 with TRBJ1-1; TRBD1 agrees at 9 bases. Unmatched junction bases numbered 3, after V lost 3 bases and J lost 10 bases. The CDR3 is 12 amino acids. Germline values: CDR1 SGHTA, CDR2 FQGNSA.

This chain links TRBV19 with TRBJ1-1; D may be TRBD1 (6 bases). CDR3 length: 13 residues. CDR1 is LNHDA and CDR2 is SQIVND in the germline V gene (reference sequence). The V end lost 5 bases, the J end lost 4 bases, and 11 bases lay between the germline ends. DNA of the CDR3: TGTGCCAGTAGTCAGGAAGGGGGCACTGAAGCTTTCTTT. This sequence encodes CASSQEGGTEAFF.

The gene calls are TRBV7-2 and TRBJ2-5, with D tentatively TRBD1 (6 bases). This CDR3 comprises 16 residues. V lost 5 bases and J lost 2, with 18 bases in between. The germline V gene has CDR1 SGHTA and CDR2 FQGNSA. This chain's CDR3 is CASSPQALTGQETQYF. CDR3 DNA: TGTGCCAGCAGCCCCCAAGCCTTGACAGGACAAGAGACCCAGTACTTC.

The chain is built from TRBV5-1 and TRBJ1-2; the D is unclear. This CDR3 comprises 13 residues. Per the germline V gene, CDR1 is SGHRS and CDR2 is YFSETQ. Trimming shortened V by 1 base and J by 2 bases, and 6 bases separated the two germline ends. CDR3 protein: CASSLLQNYGYTF. The CDR3 nucleotides are TGCGCCAGCAGCTTGCTACAGAACTATGGCTACACCTTC.

This clone was recorded only once. This sequence joins TRBV18 and TRBJ1-4; no firm D call. V was cut by 2 bases and J by 5 bases, with 6 bases left in between. The CDR3 extends over 13 amino acids. From germline, CDR1 is KGHSH and CDR2 LQKENI. CDR3 protein: CASSPTVNEKLFF. The CDR3 region has the DNA TGTGCCAGCTCACCAACAGTAAATGAAAAACTGTTTTTT. Drawing the rest from reference TRBV18 and TRBJ1-4, the complete variable domain is NAGVMQNPRHLVRRRGQEARLRCSPMKGHSHVYWYRQLPEEGLKFMVYLQKENIIDESGMPKERFSAEFPKEGPSILRIQQVVRGDSAAYFCASSPTVNEKLFFGSGTQLSVL.

The chain couples TRBV5-6 to TRBJ1-3; D gene uncertain. Per germline, CDR1 SGHDT and CDR2 YYEEEE. The CDR3 is made up of 14 amino acids. Between the trimmed V and J ends, which lost 7 bases and 0 bases, there was a span of 11 bases. The CDR3 DNA is TGTGCCAGCCAAAAACGGAGCTCTGGAAACACCATATATTTT. Residues: CASQKRSSGNTIYF.

The gene calls are TRBV5-1 and TRBJ2-3, with D perhaps matching TRBD1 (6 bases). V was pared by 2 bases and J by 2 bases, with 9 bases between. The CDR3 length is 14 residues. The V gene's germline CDR1 is SGHRS and CDR2 YFSETQ. The DNA for the CDR3 is TGCGCCAGCAGCTTAGGGGGACCCACAGATACGCAGTATTTT. Translation: CASSLGGPTDTQYF. Supplemented by reference TRBV5-1 and TRBJ2-3, the full variable domain reads KAGVTQTPRYLIKTRGQQVTLSCSPISGHRSVSWYQQTPGQGLQFLFEYFSETQRNKGNFPGRFSGRQFSNSRSEMNVSTLELGDSALYLCASSLGGPTDTQYFGPGTRLTVL.